This is a list of T cell receptor beta chains from one sample in a study of early T cells in non-severe SARS-CoV-2 infection. TCRdb passed the 5' RACE reads through MiXCR, listing each CDR3 protein once. Here the sample spans approximately 64,000 distinct CDR3 sequences, around 20% being singletons. The input for sequencing was whole blood, taken at baseline. The receptors stem from an adult who was a healthcare worker with PCR-confirmed SARS-CoV-2 infection or an uninfected control (not recorded which). The CDR3 runs from the conserved cysteine through the conserved F or W. The D gene is left open where the match is weak. The size of a clone is reported for some rows only, either as once, few or many, or as a class for expanded clones.

TRBV5-1,TRBJ2-2,-,-,CASSAGHVANTGELFF,TGCGCCAGCAGCGCGGGACACGTCGCGAACACCGGGGAGCTGTTTTTT
TRBV14,TRBJ2-7,-,TRBD1,CASSRPGQGTYEQYF,TGTGCCAGCAGCCGTCCGGGACAGGGAACCTACGAGCAGTACTTC
TRBV5-1,TRBJ2-3,few,-,CASSLGGLGIGASTDTQYF,TGCGCCAGCAGCTTGGGCGGCCTTGGGATTGGAGCTAGCACAGATACGCAGTATTTT
TRBV20-1,TRBJ2-1,few,TRBD2,CSAIGTSRPEQFF,TGCAGTGCTATCGGGACTAGCAGACCCGAGCAGTTCTTC
TRBV7-2,TRBJ1-5,few,TRBD1,CASSPQGVYQPQHF,TGTGCCAGCAGCCCCCAGGGGGTCTATCAGCCCCAGCATTTT
TRBV11-2,TRBJ2-1,few,-,CASSSRWGEQFF,TGTGCCAGCAGCTCCCGGTGGGGGGAGCAGTTCTTC
TRBV7-8,TRBJ1-4,-,-,CASSLDISTNEKLFF,TGTGCCAGCAGCTTAGACATTTCAACTAATGAAAAACTGTTTTTT
TRBV7-9,TRBJ1-5,many,-,CASSLYGNQPQHF,TGTGCCAGCAGCTTATATGGAAATCAGCCCCAGCATTTT
TRBV20-1,TRBJ2-3,few,-,CSARVLESTDTQYF,TGCAGTGCTAGAGTACTAGAGAGCACAGATACGCAGTATTTT
TRBV9,TRBJ2-5,-,-,CASSVGGTETQYF,TGTGCCAGCAGCGTAGGAGGGACCGAGACCCAGTACTTC
TRBV28,TRBJ2-7,-,TRBD1,CASRGQGYEQYF,TGTGCCAGCAGGGGACAGGGTTACGAGCAGTACTTC
TRBV13,TRBJ2-3,many,-,CASSARHDGASTDTQYF,TGTGCCAGCAGCGCACGCCATGACGGAGCTAGCACAGATACGCAGTATTTT
TRBV7-2,TRBJ2-6,-,-,CASSPGQRMANVLTF,TGTGCCAGCAGCCCAGGACAGCGGATGGCCAACGTCCTGACTTTC
TRBV29-1,TRBJ2-5,-,TRBD1,CSVATQGASRETQYF,TGCAGCGTTGCTACCCAGGGGGCGAGTCGAGAGACCCAGTACTTC
TRBV6-1,TRBJ1-6,few,-,CASSETWTVDNSPLHF,TGTGCCAGCAGTGAAACATGGACAGTCGATAATTCACCCCTCCACTTT
TRBV11-1,TRBJ2-5,few,-,CASRQREQGRETQYF,TGTGCCAGCAGACAGAGAGAACAGGGTCGAGAGACCCAGTACTTC
TRBV28,TRBJ1-4,-,TRBD1,CASSSDRGRIEKLFF,TGTGCCAGCAGTTCGGACAGGGGGCGTATTGAAAAACTGTTTTTT
TRBV6-1,TRBJ2-7,many,TRBD1,CASRGQGRTYEQYF,TGTGCCAGCAGAGGACAGGGGAGGACCTACGAGCAGTACTTC
TRBV20-1,TRBJ2-7,few,TRBD1,CSAAGTEAYEQYF,TGCAGTGCGGCCGGGACAGAGGCCTACGAGCAGTACTTC
TRBV7-2,TRBJ2-7,many,-,CASSPAHIGPYEQYF,TGTGCCAGCAGCCCCGCCCATATCGGTCCCTACGAGCAGTACTTC